Sequencing of this TCR beta chain was carried out in a study of blood T cell repertoires in COVID-19. Original analysis: Amplification with reference gene primers provided the estimates of nucleated cell counts. The table came from immunoSEQ multiplex PCR; TCRdb's copy has only in-frame clones and leaves some out. D and trimming come from the DNA, and the V and J calls and clone size come from that table. Seen here are approximately 280,000 clones, roughly 85% observed once, and the top ten hold 6% to 7%. V was pared by 8 bases and J by 2 bases, with 13 bases of the junction left unmatched. Germline assignment: CDR1 GTSNPN and CDR2 SVGIG (reference sequence). The CDR3 contains 16 residues. Which cohort a participant joined came from the clinical history participants gave. Donors of Cohort 3 who recovered were those that had two negative PCRs, clearance, or symptom resolution.

V gene TRBV30 combines with J gene TRBJ2-3, with 10 bases matching TRBD1. Sequenced: PBMCs or T cells enriched from blood (not recorded which). The sequence derives from a woman aged 40-49 years who had recovered from COVID-19. The CDR3 nucleotides are TGTGCCAGCTCCACCGGGACAGGGGTCCTCACAGATACGCAGTATTTT. Amino acids: CASSTGTGVLTDTQYF.